The 4 T cell receptor beta chains below come from one sample, sequenced in a study of blood T cells in healthy people across ages. Primed by a sample-barcoded 5' primer and a J-beta primer mix, a second PCR proceeded for about 6 to 12 cycles. From the 5' RACE reads, TCRdb called clonotypes with MiXCR, one entry per CDR3 protein. The repertoire holds 800,000 to 950,000 distinct CDR3 sequences, with 25% to 35% as singletons. These same data were also listed under a study on T cells of mothers and their children.

Sequences were obtained from blood. These receptors originate from a woman aged 40 to 49 in good health.

At least ten counts were recorded for this clonotype. The V and J genes are TRBV10-3 and TRBJ2-7; the D call may be TRBD1 or TRBD2 (5 bases each). The V and J ends lost 2 bases and 0 bases respectively, with 8 bases between them. This CDR3 is 14 amino acids long. Germline CDR1 ENHRY, CDR2 SYGVKD. CDR3 bases: TGTGCCATCAGTGAGCCAGGGAGCTCCTACGAGCAGTACTTC. Its translation: CAISEPGSSYEQYF.

In this sample, this clonotype turned up a few times. The chain carries TRBV5-1 and TRBJ2-7; 7 nucleotides match TRBD2. The CDR3 covers 14 residues. The V gene end was trimmed by 4 bases and the J gene end by 0 bases; junction bases not matched to a gene: 4. Germline V lookup: CDR1 SGHRS, CDR2 YFSETQ. The CDR3 DNA is TGCGCCAGCAGCGAACCTAGCGGCTCCTACGAGCAGTACTTC. Translation: CASSEPSGSYEQYF.

The rearrangement uses TRBV20-1 and TRBJ2-7; 12 positions match TRBD2. The ends lost 6 bases at V and 2 bases at J; junction bases unmatched: 8. The CDR3 covers 15 residues. CDR1 and CDR2 (germline): DFQATT, SNEGSKA (reference sequence). The CDR3 loop reads CSAETSGGPTYEQYF. CDR3 sequence (DNA): TGCAGTGCCGAGACTAGCGGGGGCCCCACCTACGAGCAGTACTTC.

This clonotype was detected only a few times. The V gene is TRBV2, the J gene TRBJ2-7, with D tentatively TRBD1 (6 bases). Trimming cost V 10 bases and J 4 bases, with 17 bases left between them. CDR1 and CDR2 from the germline V gene are SNHLY and FYNNEI. This CDR3 is built from 13 residues. CDR3 sequence reads: CAINRAGWYEQYF. CDR3 nucleotide sequence: TGTGCCATCAACAGGGCTGGTTGGTACGAGCAGTACTTC. The whole variable domain, filled in from reference TRBV2 and TRBJ2-7, reads EPEVTQTPSHQVTQMGQEVILRCVPISNHLYFYWYRQILGQKVEFLVSFYNNEISEKSEIFDDQFSVERPDGSNFTLKIRSTKLEDSAMYFCAINRAGWYEQYFGPGTRLTVT.